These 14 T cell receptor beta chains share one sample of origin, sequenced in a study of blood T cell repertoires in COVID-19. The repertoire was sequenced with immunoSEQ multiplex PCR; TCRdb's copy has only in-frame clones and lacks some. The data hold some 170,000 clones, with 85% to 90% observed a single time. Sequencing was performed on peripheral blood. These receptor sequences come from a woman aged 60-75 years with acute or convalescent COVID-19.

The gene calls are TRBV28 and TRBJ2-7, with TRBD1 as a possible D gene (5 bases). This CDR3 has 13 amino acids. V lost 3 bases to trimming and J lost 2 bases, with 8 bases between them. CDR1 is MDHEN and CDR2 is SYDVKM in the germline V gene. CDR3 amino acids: CASSFGQTYEQYF. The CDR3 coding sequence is TGTGCCAGCAGTTTTGGACAAACCTACGAGCAGTACTTC.

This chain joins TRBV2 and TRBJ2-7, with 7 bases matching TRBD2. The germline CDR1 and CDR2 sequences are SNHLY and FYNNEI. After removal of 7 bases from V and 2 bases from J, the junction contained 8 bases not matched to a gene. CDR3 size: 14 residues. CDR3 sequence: CASKIAGDAYEQYF. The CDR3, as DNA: TGTGCCAGCAAGATAGCGGGTGACGCCTACGAGCAGTACTTC.

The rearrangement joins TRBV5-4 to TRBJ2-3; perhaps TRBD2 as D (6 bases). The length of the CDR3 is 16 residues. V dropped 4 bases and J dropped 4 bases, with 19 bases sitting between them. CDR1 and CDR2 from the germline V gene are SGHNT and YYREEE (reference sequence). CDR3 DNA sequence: TGTGCCAGCAGCAAGGACGCTTTACGGAGGGCAGATACGCAGTATTTT. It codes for CASSKDALRRADTQYF. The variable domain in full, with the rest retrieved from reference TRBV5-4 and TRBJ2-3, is ETGVTQSPTHLIKTRGQQVTLRCSSQSGHNTVSWYQQALGQGPQFIFQYYREEENGRGNFPPRFSGLQFPNYSSELNVNALELDDSALYLCASSKDALRRADTQYFGPGTRLTVL.

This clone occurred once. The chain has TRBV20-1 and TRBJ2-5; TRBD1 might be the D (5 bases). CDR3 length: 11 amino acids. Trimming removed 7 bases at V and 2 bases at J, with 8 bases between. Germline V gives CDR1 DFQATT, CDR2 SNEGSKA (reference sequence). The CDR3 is CSGGTQETQYF. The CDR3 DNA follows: TGCAGTGGGGGCACGCAAGAGACCCAGTACTTC.

CDR3 DNA: TGCAGCGTTGGGACGGGACAGGGGGCGAGTGAAGCTTTCTTT. It yields the protein CSVGTGQGASEAFF. The chain couples TRBV29-1 to TRBJ1-1; TRBD1 matches at 12 bases. The CDR3 consists of 14 residues. From germline, CDR1 is SQVTM and CDR2 ANQGSEA. With 4 bases clipped from V and 7 bases from J, the junction kept 7 bases outside the gene matches.

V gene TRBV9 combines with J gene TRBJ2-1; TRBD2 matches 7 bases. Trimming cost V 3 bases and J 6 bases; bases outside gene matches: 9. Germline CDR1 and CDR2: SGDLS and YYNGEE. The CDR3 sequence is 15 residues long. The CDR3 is CASSASSGPRNEQFF. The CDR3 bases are TGTGCCAGCAGCGCCTCTAGCGGTCCACGCAATGAGCAGTTCTTC.

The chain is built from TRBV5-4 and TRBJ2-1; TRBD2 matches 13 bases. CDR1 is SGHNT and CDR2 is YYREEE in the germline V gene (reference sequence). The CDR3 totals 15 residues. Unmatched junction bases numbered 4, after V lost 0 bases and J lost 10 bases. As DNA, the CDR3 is TGTGCCAGCAGCTTGGGGGGACTAGCGGGAACGGAGCAGTTCTTC. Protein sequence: CASSLGGLAGTEQFF.

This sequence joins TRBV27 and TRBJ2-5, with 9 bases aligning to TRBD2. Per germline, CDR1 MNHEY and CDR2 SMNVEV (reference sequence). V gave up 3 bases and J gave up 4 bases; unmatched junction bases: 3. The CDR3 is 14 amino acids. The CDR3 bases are TGTGCCAGCAGTTTTGCGGGAGGGGGAGAGACCCAGTACTTC. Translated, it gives CASSFAGGGETQYF.

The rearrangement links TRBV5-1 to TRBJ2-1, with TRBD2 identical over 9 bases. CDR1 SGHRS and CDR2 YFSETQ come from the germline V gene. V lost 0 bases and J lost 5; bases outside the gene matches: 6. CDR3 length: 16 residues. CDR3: CASSLALRLADNEQFF. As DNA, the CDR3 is TGCGCCAGCAGCTTGGCCCTTAGACTAGCGGACAATGAGCAGTTCTTC.

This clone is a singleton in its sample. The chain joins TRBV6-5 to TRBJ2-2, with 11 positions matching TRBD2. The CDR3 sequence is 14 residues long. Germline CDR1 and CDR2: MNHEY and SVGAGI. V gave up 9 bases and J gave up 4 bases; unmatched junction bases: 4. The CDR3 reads CASRLAGFTGELFF. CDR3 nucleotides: TGTGCCAGTCGACTAGCGGGGTTCACCGGGGAGCTGTTTTTT.

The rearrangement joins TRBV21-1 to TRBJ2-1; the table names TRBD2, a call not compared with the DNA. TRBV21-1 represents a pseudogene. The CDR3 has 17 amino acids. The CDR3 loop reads CASSKVRLAATHNEQFF. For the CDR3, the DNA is TGTGCCAGCAGCAAAGTCCGTCTAGCGGCAACCCACAATGAGCAGTTCTTC.

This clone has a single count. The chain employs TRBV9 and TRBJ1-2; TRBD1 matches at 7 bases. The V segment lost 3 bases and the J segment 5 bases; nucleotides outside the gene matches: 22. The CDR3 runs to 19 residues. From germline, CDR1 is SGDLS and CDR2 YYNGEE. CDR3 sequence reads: CASSARGQAVGTGRYGYTF. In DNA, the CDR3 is TGTGCCAGCAGCGCTCGTGGACAGGCGGTGGGTACCGGGCGGTATGGCTACACCTTC.

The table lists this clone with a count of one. The CDR3 DNA is TGTGCCACCCTGGGACTAGCGGGAAGCGGGGAGCTGTTTTTT. As protein: CATLGLAGSGELFF. The V call is TRBV6-5, the J call TRBJ2-2; 13 positions match TRBD2. The CDR3 extends over 14 amino acids. V trimming: 10 bases; J trimming: 7 bases; junction bases outside the gene matches: 6. The germline V gene encodes CDR1 MNHEY and CDR2 SVGAGI.

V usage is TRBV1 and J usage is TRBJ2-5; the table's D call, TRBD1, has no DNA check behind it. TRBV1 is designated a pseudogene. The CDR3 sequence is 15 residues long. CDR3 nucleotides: TGCACCAGCAGCGGGCTAATGATCCCACAAGAGACCCAGTACTTC. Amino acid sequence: CTSSGLMIPQETQYF.